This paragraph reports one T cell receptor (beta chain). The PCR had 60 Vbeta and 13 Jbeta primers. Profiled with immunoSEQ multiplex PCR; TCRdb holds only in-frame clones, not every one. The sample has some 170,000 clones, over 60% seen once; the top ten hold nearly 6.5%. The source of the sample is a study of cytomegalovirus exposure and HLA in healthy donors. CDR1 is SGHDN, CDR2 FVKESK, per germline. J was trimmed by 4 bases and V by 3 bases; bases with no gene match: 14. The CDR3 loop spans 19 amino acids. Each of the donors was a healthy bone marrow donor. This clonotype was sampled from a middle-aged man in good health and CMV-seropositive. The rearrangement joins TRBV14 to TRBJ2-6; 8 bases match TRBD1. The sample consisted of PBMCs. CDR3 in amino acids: CASSHLQGEGIEGANVLTF. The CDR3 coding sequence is TGTGCCAGCAGCCACTTACAGGGGGAAGGTATCGAAGGGGCCAACGTCCTGACTTTC.